The rows below give T cell receptor beta chains drawn from one sample of a study of blood T cell repertoires in COVID-19. Profiled with immunoSEQ multiplex PCR; TCRdb holds only in-frame clones, not every one. This table holds some 130,000 clones, 81% found once. The sample consisted of peripheral blood. The receptors derive from a woman aged 55-70 years with active or convalescent COVID-19. Both conserved end residues are part of each CDR3. A D gene is named only where the DNA matches it firmly. Part of the rows lack a size; the others show once, few, many or a class for expanded clones.

clone size: -
V gene: TRBV9
D gene: -
J gene: TRBJ1-4
CDR3 protein: CASSEQGNLGEKLFF
CDR3 DNA: TGTGCCAGCAGCGAACAGGGTAATTTAGGGGAAAAACTGTTTTTT

clone size: -
V gene: TRBV11-3
D gene: TRBD1
J gene: TRBJ2-1
CDR3 protein: CASSPDRGSYNEQFF
CDR3 DNA: TGTGCCAGCAGCCCGGACAGGGGCTCCTACAATGAGCAGTTCTTC

clone size: -
V gene: TRBV5-8
D gene: -
J gene: TRBJ2-5
CDR3 protein: CASSLQETQYF
CDR3 DNA: TGTGCCAGCAGCCTCCAAGAGACCCAGTACTTC

clone size: -
V gene: TRBV6-5
D gene: -
J gene: TRBJ1-5
CDR3 protein: CASSPLWGEDQPQHF
CDR3 DNA: TGTGCCAGCAGTCCCCTTTGGGGGGAAGATCAGCCCCAGCATTTT

clone size: -
V gene: TRBV7-8
D gene: TRBD1
J gene: TRBJ1-3
CDR3 protein: CASSLGGQSSGNTIYF
CDR3 DNA: TGTGCCAGCAGCTTAGGGGGACAGAGCTCTGGAAACACCATATATTTT

clone size: once
V gene: TRBV28
D gene: -
J gene: TRBJ1-4
CDR3 protein: CASSSGLVSNEKLFF
CDR3 DNA: TGTGCCAGCAGTTCAGGATTAGTCTCTAATGAAAAACTGTTTTTT

clone size: -
V gene: TRBV24-1
D gene: -
J gene: TRBJ2-1
CDR3 protein: CATSVPDTVDIAASYNEQFF
CDR3 DNA: TGTGCCACCAGTGTCCCGGACACTGTGGATATCGCGGCCTCCTACAATGAGCAGTTCTTC

clone size: -
V gene: TRBV4-3
D gene: -
J gene: TRBJ2-5
CDR3 protein: CASSQERGWGTQYF
CDR3 DNA: TGCGCCAGCAGCCAAGAGAGGGGGTGGGGGACCCAGTACTTC

clone size: -
V gene: TRBV7-2
D gene: TRBD2
J gene: TRBJ2-3
CDR3 protein: CASSSNRLAGYTDTQYF
CDR3 DNA: TGTGCCAGCAGCTCCAACAGACTAGCGGGATACACAGATACGCAGTATTTT

clone size: -
V gene: TRBV6-1
D gene: -
J gene: TRBJ2-5
CDR3 protein: CASSELGRETQYF
CDR3 DNA: TGTGCCAGCAGTGAGTTAGGGAGAGAGACCCAGTACTTC

clone size: -
V gene: TRBV24-1
D gene: -
J gene: TRBJ2-7
CDR3 protein: CATSHRATYEQYF
CDR3 DNA: TGTGCCACCAGTCACAGGGCTACCTACGAGCAGTACTTC

clone size: -
V gene: TRBV29-1
D gene: TRBD2
J gene: TRBJ2-2
CDR3 protein: CSVPIAGSNTGELFF
CDR3 DNA: TGCAGCGTTCCGATAGCGGGATCGAACACCGGGGAGCTGTTTTTT

clone size: -
V gene: TRBV5-1
D gene: TRBD1
J gene: TRBJ1-4
CDR3 protein: CASSLGQGNEKLFF
CDR3 DNA: TGCGCCAGCAGCCTAGGACAGGGGAATGAAAAACTGTTTTTT

clone size: -
V gene: TRBV2
D gene: TRBD1
J gene: TRBJ1-6
CDR3 protein: CASSRRTGDSPLHF
CDR3 DNA: TGTGCCAGCAGCCGACGGACAGGGGATTCACCCCTCCACTTT

clone size: -
V gene: TRBV18
D gene: TRBD1
J gene: TRBJ1-2
CDR3 protein: CASSPPGQGIGGYTF
CDR3 DNA: TGTGCCAGCTCACCACCGGGACAGGGGATAGGAGGCTACACCTTC

clone size: -
V gene: TRBV28
D gene: -
J gene: TRBJ2-2
CDR3 protein: CASSISALNTGELFF
CDR3 DNA: TGTGCCAGCAGTATCTCTGCGTTGAACACCGGGGAGCTGTTTTTT

clone size: once
V gene: TRBV28
D gene: TRBD1
J gene: TRBJ1-1
CDR3 protein: CASSLTGPNTEAFF
CDR3 DNA: TGTGCCAGCAGTTTGACAGGGCCGAACACTGAAGCTTTCTTT

clone size: many
V gene: TRBV7-2
D gene: TRBD2
J gene: TRBJ2-7
CDR3 protein: CASSFSSGSNYEQYF
CDR3 DNA: TGTGCCAGCAGCTTTTCTAGCGGGAGTAACTACGAGCAGTACTTC

clone size: -
V gene: TRBV6-6
D gene: -
J gene: TRBJ1-3
CDR3 protein: CASSPTRSRTTRDTIYF
CDR3 DNA: TGTGCCAGCAGTCCAACCCGGTCCCGGACTACGCGGGACACCATATATTTT

clone size: -
V gene: TRBV7-2
D gene: -
J gene: TRBJ1-6
CDR3 protein: CASTKRGRGWGNSPLHF
CDR3 DNA: TGTGCCAGCACTAAAAGGGGGAGGGGCTGGGGTAATTCACCCCTCCACTTT

clone size: -
V gene: TRBV10-3
D gene: -
J gene: TRBJ1-1
CDR3 protein: CAMSHRENTEAFF
CDR3 DNA: TGTGCCATGAGCCATCGAGAGAACACTGAAGCTTTCTTT

clone size: -
V gene: TRBV19
D gene: -
J gene: TRBJ2-2
CDR3 protein: CASLGGPYTGELFF
CDR3 DNA: TGTGCCAGCCTGGGGGGACCTTACACCGGGGAGCTGTTTTTT

clone size: -
V gene: TRBV11-2
D gene: -
J gene: TRBJ1-1
CDR3 protein: CASSSRGGNTEAFF
CDR3 DNA: TGTGCCAGCAGCTCCAGGGGTGGGAACACTGAAGCTTTCTTT

clone size: -
V gene: TRBV5-6
D gene: TRBD1
J gene: TRBJ1-6
CDR3 protein: CASSTPTGGKNSPLHF
CDR3 DNA: TGTGCCAGCAGCACACCAACAGGGGGTAAGAATTCACCCCTCCACTTT

clone size: -
V gene: TRBV27
D gene: TRBD1
J gene: TRBJ1-5
CDR3 protein: CASSLGTGFNQPQHF
CDR3 DNA: TGTGCCAGCAGTTTAGGGACAGGGTTCAATCAGCCCCAGCATTTT

clone size: few
V gene: TRBV7-2
D gene: -
J gene: TRBJ1-2
CDR3 protein: CASSITLTGSANYGYTF
CDR3 DNA: TGTGCCAGCAGCATCACCCTCACCGGGAGTGCTAACTATGGCTACACCTTC

clone size: few
V gene: TRBV4-1
D gene: -
J gene: TRBJ2-1
CDR3 protein: CASSPSGAGPYNEQFF
CDR3 DNA: TGCGCCAGCAGCCCTTCCGGTGCGGGACCCTACAATGAGCAGTTCTTC

clone size: few
V gene: TRBV5-1
D gene: -
J gene: TRBJ1-6
CDR3 protein: CASSDTGGANSPLHF
CDR3 DNA: TGCGCCAGCAGCGACACGGGGGGGGCGAATTCACCCCTCCACTTT

clone size: once
V gene: TRBV9
D gene: TRBD1
J gene: TRBJ1-6
CDR3 protein: CASSEGDRSLSSLHF
CDR3 DNA: TGTGCCAGCAGCGAAGGGGACAGGAGTTTATCCTCCCTCCACTTT